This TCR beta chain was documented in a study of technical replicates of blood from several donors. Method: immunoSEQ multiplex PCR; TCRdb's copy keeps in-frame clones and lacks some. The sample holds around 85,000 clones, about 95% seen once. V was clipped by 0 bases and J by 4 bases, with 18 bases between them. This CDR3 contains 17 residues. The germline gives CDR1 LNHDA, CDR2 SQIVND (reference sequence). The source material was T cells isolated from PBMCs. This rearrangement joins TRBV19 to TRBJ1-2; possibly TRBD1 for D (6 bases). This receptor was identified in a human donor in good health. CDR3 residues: CASSIEARGASGYGYTF. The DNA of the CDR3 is TGTGCCAGTAGTATAGAGGCCAGGGGAGCTTCTGGCTATGGCTACACCTTC.